The T cell receptor beta chain described here comes from a study of cytomegalovirus exposure and HLA in healthy donors. It was with 60 Vbeta and 13 Jbeta primers that the PCR ran. The data were produced by immunoSEQ multiplex PCR, yet TCRdb's version contains in-frame clones alone and is incomplete. Recorded for this sample: some 34,000 clones. General study results and limits: There was a cluster of highly shared sequence variants that was likely a sequencing artifact. A missense DCLRE1C variant was associated with V- and J-gene trimming of TCR beta chains in a later analysis, and an independent cohort replicated the association.

As regards this clone: Its antigen is undetermined.

The sample comprised PBMCs. This receptor was identified in a man aged 40-49 years in good health and CMV-seronegative.

The CDR3 here is CASSGTSGKDTQYF. The DNA of the CDR3 is TGTGCCAGCTCGGGGACTAGCGGGAAGGATACGCAGTATTTT. The gene calls are TRBV6-7 and TRBJ2-3; 13 bases are shared with TRBD2. TRBV6-7 is assigned to the ORF class and has an uncertain function. The CDR3 length is 14 residues. The V gene end was trimmed by 8 bases and the J gene end by 6 bases; junction bases not matched to a gene: 5.